These 31 T cell receptor beta chains share one sample of origin, sequenced in a study of blood T cell repertoires in COVID-19. The assay was immunoSEQ multiplex PCR, and TCRdb's table has in-frame clones only and misses some. The sample comprises around 94,000 clones, about four fifths of which are singletons, and 6.3% rests with the top ten. Sequenced input: peripheral blood. All receptors come from a man in his 60s with acute or convalescent COVID-19.

The rearrangement uses TRBV6-5 and TRBJ2-7; 8 bases are a match to TRBD1. The germline gives CDR1 MNHEY, CDR2 SVGAGI. Trimming cost V 6 bases and J 11 bases; bases outside gene matches: 12. The CDR3 has 13 amino acids. The CDR3 DNA reads TGTGCCAGCAGGCCTCCGACAGGGGAGGTAGAGTACTTC. This codes for CASRPPTGEVEYF.

This chain links TRBV11-1 with TRBJ2-7; 11 nucleotides match TRBD1. The CDR3 extends over 14 amino acids. Per germline, CDR1 SGHAT and CDR2 FQDESV (reference sequence). The trim removed 5 bases at V and 4 bases at J, leaving 4 bases unmatched. In DNA form, the CDR3 reads TGTGCCAGCAGCCTTGGACAGGGGGCGTACGAGCAGTACTTC. Translated: CASSLGQGAYEQYF.

This clone turned up a few times. V and J are TRBV19 and TRBJ1-5; D gene unclear. This CDR3 has 15 amino acids. V gave up 6 bases and J gave up 0 bases, with 12 bases separating them. Germline assignment: CDR1 LNHDA and CDR2 SQIVND (reference sequence). The CDR3 here is CASSKRSTSNQPQHF. DNA for the CDR3: TGTGCCAGTAGCAAGAGGTCAACTAGCAATCAGCCCCAGCATTTT.

The gene calls are TRBV28 and TRBJ1-5; 12 nucleotides match TRBD1. Germline V CDR1 and CDR2: MDHEN, SYDVKM. The CDR3 loop spans 17 amino acids. With V trimmed by 2 bases and J by 2 bases, 4 bases remained unmatched. As DNA, the CDR3 is TGTGCCAGCAGTTTAGGGACAGGGGGCACGGGCAATCAGCCCCAGCATTTT. This sequence encodes CASSLGTGGTGNQPQHF.

This chain connects TRBV18 to TRBJ1-1; TRBD1 might be the D (6 bases). CDR3 length: 15 amino acids. With 2 bases removed from V and 0 bases from J, the gap between germline ends came to 10 bases. CDR1 and CDR2 from the germline V gene are KGHSH and LQKENI. The CDR3 DNA is TGTGCCAGCTCACCAAGTCAGGGGCTGAACACTGAAGCTTTCTTT. Its translation is CASSPSQGLNTEAFF.

In nucleotides, the CDR3 is TGTGCCAGCAGCTTAGCACAACCCATGGTCGAACATGAGCAGTTCTTC. Protein sequence: CASSLAQPMVEHEQFF. This chain links TRBV7-8 with TRBJ2-1; D not certain. This CDR3 is built from 16 residues. The V end lost 0 bases, the J end lost 8 bases, and 17 bases lay between the germline ends. Germline CDR1 SGHVS, CDR2 FQNEAQ.

This sequence joins TRBV6-2 or TRBV6-3 and TRBJ1-2; no definite D call. V lost 0 bases to trimming and J lost 8 bases, with 10 bases between them. CDR1 and CDR2 from the germline V gene are MNHEY and SVGEGT. The CDR3 sequence is 13 residues long. Written as DNA, the CDR3 is TGTGCCAGCAGTTACTCGGGAGGAATCGGCTACACCTTC. As protein: CASSYSGGIGYTF.

This rearrangement joins TRBV25-1 to TRBJ1-1, with 11 bases that match TRBD1. V lost 4 bases, J lost 3 bases, and 7 bases stayed unmatched. Germline values: CDR1 MGHDK, CDR2 SYGVNS. This CDR3 comprises 16 residues. This CDR3 reads CASSAAVGQGDTEAFF. CDR3 nucleotide sequence: TGTGCCAGCAGTGCCGCCGTGGGACAGGGGGACACTGAAGCTTTCTTT.

V gene TRBV30 combines with J gene TRBJ1-2; tentative D call: TRBD1 (6 bases). The germline gives CDR1 GTSNPN, CDR2 SVGIG (reference sequence). CDR3 size: 12 residues. The V and J ends lost 3 bases and 7 bases respectively, with 12 bases between them. CDR3 in amino acids: CAWSDIGGGYTF. The CDR3 nucleotides are TGTGCCTGGAGCGATATAGGGGGTGGCTACACCTTC. The variable domain in full, completed from reference TRBV30 and TRBJ1-2, reads SQTIHQWPATLVQPVGSPLSLECTVEGTSNPNLYWYRQAAGRGLQLLFYSVGIGQISSEVPQNLSASRPQDRQFILSSKKLLLSDSGFYLCAWSDIGGGYTFGSGTRLTVV.

This chain joins TRBV18 and TRBJ2-5, with D possibly matching TRBD1 (6 bases). The CDR3 runs to 14 residues. Looked up from germline, CDR1 is KGHSH and CDR2 is LQKENI. Trimming shortened V by 3 bases and J by 5 bases, and 13 bases separated the two germline ends. The CDR3 protein is CASSPTGLAETQYF. The CDR3 DNA is TGTGCCAGCTCACCTACAGGGTTGGCGGAGACCCAGTACTTC. Looking up the rest from reference TRBV18 and TRBJ2-5 gives the full variable domain: NAGVMQNPRHLVRRRGQEARLRCSPMKGHSHVYWYRQLPEEGLKFMVYLQKENIIDESGMPKERFSAEFPKEGPSILRIQQVVRGDSAAYFCASSPTGLAETQYFGPGTRLLVL.

This clone was detected once. The chain joins TRBV5-1 to TRBJ1-4; no clear D gene. V was pared by 0 bases and J by 0 bases, with 9 bases between. The CDR3 sequence is 16 residues long. Germline lookup yields CDR1 SGHRS and CDR2 YFSETQ. In nucleotides, the CDR3 is TGCGCCAGCAGCTTGGCTAGGTCTGCAACTAATGAAAAACTGTTTTTT. This translates into CASSLARSATNEKLFF. Complete variable domain (other parts from reference TRBV5-1 and TRBJ1-4): KAGVTQTPRYLIKTRGQQVTLSCSPISGHRSVSWYQQTPGQGLQFLFEYFSETQRNKGNFPGRFSGRQFSNSRSEMNVSTLELGDSALYLCASSLARSATNEKLFFGSGTQLSVL.

This rearrangement joins TRBV12-5 to TRBJ2-5, with 7 bases identical to TRBD2. Trimming cost V 3 bases and J 4 bases; bases outside gene matches: 2. Germline lookup yields CDR1 LGHNT and CDR2 FRNRAP. CDR3 length equals 13 residues. CDR3 loop: CASGLWGGETQYF. The CDR3, as DNA: TGTGCTAGTGGTTTATGGGGGGGAGAGACCCAGTACTTC.

The V gene is TRBV6-1, the J gene TRBJ2-7; D is unresolved. This CDR3 spans 20 amino acids. Germline CDR1 MNHNS, CDR2 SASEGT. V lost 0 bases, J lost 0 bases, and 24 bases lay in between. CDR3 loop: CASSEARVPELGMSSYEQYF. The CDR3 coding sequence is TGTGCCAGCAGTGAAGCGCGAGTCCCCGAGCTAGGAATGAGCTCCTACGAGCAGTACTTC.

The chain recombines TRBV6-5 with TRBJ1-6, with 8 bases identical to TRBD1. Germline V lookup: CDR1 MNHEY, CDR2 SVGAGI. There are 14 residues in the CDR3. The V gene end was trimmed by 5 bases and the J gene end by 8 bases; junction bases not matched to a gene: 5. The CDR3 coding sequence is TGTGCCAGCAGTCCAGGGGGCACGGATTCACCCCTCCACTTT. Translated, it gives CASSPGGTDSPLHF.

This chain links TRBV30 with TRBJ1-2; D gene ambiguous. CDR1 is GTSNPN and CDR2 is SVGIG in the germline V gene (reference sequence). This CDR3 comprises 13 residues. Trimming took off 2 bases at V and 5 bases at J, with 12 bases between the two ends. The CDR3 spells CAWSKETVYGYTF. Written as DNA, the CDR3 is TGTGCCTGGAGTAAGGAGACGGTTTATGGCTACACCTTC.

The CDR3 DNA reads TGTGCCAGCAGTTTAATTGGGACAGGGGTCTCACCCCTCCACTTT. It specifies CASSLIGTGVSPLHF. V is TRBV27 and J is TRBJ1-6; 10 nucleotides match TRBD1. Germline assignment: CDR1 MNHEY and CDR2 SMNVEV (reference sequence). V gave up 2 bases and J gave up 10 bases; unmatched junction bases: 5. This CDR3 contains 15 residues.

The V gene is TRBV11-2, the J gene TRBJ1-5; D is unresolved. The V gene's germline CDR1 is SGHAT and CDR2 FQNNGV. With 0 bases removed from V and 7 bases from J, the gap between germline ends came to 7 bases. The CDR3 totals 13 residues. This chain's CDR3 is CASSLERAQPQHF. The CDR3 DNA reads as TGTGCCAGCAGCTTAGAGAGGGCGCAGCCCCAGCATTTT.

This clone appeared a single time. The CDR3 spells CASSFTGQLNTEAFF. The CDR3 bases are TGTGCCAGCAGTTTTACGGGACAGTTGAACACTGAAGCTTTCTTT. The chain has TRBV7-3 and TRBJ1-1, with TRBD1 matching 7 bases. V lost 6 bases to trimming and J lost 0 bases; unmatched junction nucleotides: 7. CDR3 length: 15 amino acids. Germline V gives CDR1 SGHTA, CDR2 FQGTGA.

The V gene is TRBV12-5, the J gene TRBJ2-5, with D possibly TRBD2 on 5 matching bases. V shed 5 bases and J shed 2 bases, with 18 bases lying between them. CDR1 and CDR2 from the germline V gene are LGHNT and FRNRAP. The CDR3 sequence is 16 residues long. CDR3 loop: CASGPSKERNQETQYF. The CDR3 DNA sequence: TGTGCTAGTGGTCCGAGCAAAGAGCGGAATCAAGAGACCCAGTACTTC. Filled out from reference TRBV12-5 and TRBJ2-5, the complete variable domain reads DARVTQTPRHKVTEMGQEVTMRCQPILGHNTVFWYRQTMMQGLELLAYFRNRAPLDDSGMPKDRFSAEMPDATLATLKIQPSEPRDSAVYFCASGPSKERNQETQYFGPGTRLLVL.

The chain combines TRBV6-5 with TRBJ2-7; TRBD1 might be the D (6 bases). The CDR3 has 15 amino acids. The V gene lost 7 bases and the J gene lost 3 bases, with 19 bases spanning the gap. The germline V gene has CDR1 MNHEY and CDR2 SVGAGI. The chain's CDR3 is CASKPGQFVGYEQYF. Here the CDR3 DNA reads TGTGCCAGCAAACCTGGACAGTTTGTTGGCTACGAGCAGTACTTC.

This sequence joins TRBV4-1 and TRBJ2-3; D is unresolved. V lost 1 base to trimming and J lost 4 bases, with 9 bases between them. The V gene's germline CDR1 is MGHRA and CDR2 YSYEKL. This CDR3 has 14 residues. Here the CDR3 DNA reads TGCGCCAGCAGCCAAGTCAGGCAGGCAGATACGCAGTATTTT. Its translation: CASSQVRQADTQYF.

The genes are TRBV3-1 (or the pseudogene TRBV3-2) and TRBJ2-3; 10 nucleotides match TRBD2. CDR1 LGHDT and CDR2 YNNKEL come from the germline V gene (reference sequence). This CDR3 is 18 amino acids long. Germline trimming cut 4 bases from V and 0 bases from J; bases unmatched to any gene: 10. This chain's CDR3 is CASSPSSGGPTSTDTQYF. CDR3 coding DNA: TGTGCCAGCAGCCCCAGTAGCGGGGGGCCTACTAGCACAGATACGCAGTATTTT.

The V gene is TRBV19, the J gene TRBJ2-7, with TRBD1 as a possible D gene (6 bases). CDR3 length equals 12 residues. The V end was cut by 5 bases, the J end by 7 bases, with 12 bases between. Looked up from germline, CDR1 is LNHDA and CDR2 is SQIVND (reference sequence). The DNA for the CDR3 is TGTGCCAGTAGTTTTACCCAGGGGGAGCAGTACTTC. As protein: CASSFTQGEQYF.

This clone was found a few times. The J gene is TRBJ1-2, the V gene TRBV3-1 (or the pseudogene TRBV3-2); D gene ambiguous. The germline gives CDR1 LGHDT, CDR2 YNNKEL (reference sequence). This CDR3 has 13 residues. Trimming shortened V by 0 bases and J by 2 bases, and 4 bases separated the two germline ends. CDR3 coding DNA: TGTGCCAGCAGCCAAGACGGGAACTATGGCTACACCTTC. It encodes CASSQDGNYGYTF.

As to this clone: A junction boundary mismatches the germline segment, possibly from a read error. This chain uses TRBV19 with TRBJ2-3, with 13 bases fitting TRBD2. This CDR3 comprises 16 residues. The germline V gene encodes CDR1 LNHDA and CDR2 SQIVND (reference sequence). In DNA, the CDR3 is TGTGCCAGTAGGATAGGGACTAGCGGGGCAGGAGATACGCAGTATTTT. Translation gives CASRIGTSGAGDTQYF.

This rearrangement joins TRBV5-1 to TRBJ1-2, with D tentatively TRBD1 (5 bases). Germline CDR1 and CDR2: SGHRS and YFSETQ. Deletions cut 0 bases from V and 6 bases from J, with 18 bases between. CDR3 length: 16 residues. In DNA, the CDR3 is TGCGCCAGCAGCTTGGCCGCTCAAGGGGCAGGTAATGGCTACACCTTC. Residues: CASSLAAQGAGNGYTF.

CDR3 coding DNA: TGTGCCAGCAGCCCCACCCAGGGTTCGAACTATGGCTACACCTTC. Amino acids: CASSPTQGSNYGYTF. The chain joins TRBV4-2 to TRBJ1-2; perhaps TRBD1 as D (5 bases). The CDR3 is 15 amino acids. Germline CDR1 LGHNA, CDR2 YNFKEQ. Trimming took off 4 bases at V and 2 bases at J, with 14 bases between the two ends.

The V call is TRBV19, the J call TRBJ1-5; D might be TRBD1 (5 bases). V gave up 5 bases and J gave up 9 bases, with 8 bases separating them. The CDR3 sequence is 11 residues long. Germline lookup yields CDR1 LNHDA and CDR2 SQIVND (reference sequence). The DNA of the CDR3 is TGTGCCAGTAGTGGGGGGGGGCCCCAGCATTTT. Protein sequence: CASSGGGPQHF.

This chain joins TRBV4-2 and TRBJ1-5, with unresolved D. This CDR3 region has 14 residues. Germline V gene data show CDR1 as LGHNA and CDR2 as YNFKEQ. V was trimmed by 1 base and J by 0 bases, leaving 4 bases between them. The CDR3: CASSQAGSNQPQHF. The DNA of the CDR3 is TGTGCCAGCAGCCAAGCGGGTAGCAATCAGCCCCAGCATTTT.

The chain joins TRBV24-1 to TRBJ2-2, with a possible D match to TRBD1 (6 bases). V gave up 4 bases and J gave up 5 bases, with 10 bases separating them. CDR1 and CDR2 from the germline V gene are KGHDR and SFDVKD. CDR3 size: 14 residues. In DNA, the CDR3 is TGTGCCACCAGTGACTCAGGGGCTACCGGGGAGCTGTTTTTT. Residues: CATSDSGATGELFF.

The V and J genes are TRBV9 and TRBJ2-7; 8 bases are shared with TRBD2. V was clipped by 0 bases and J by 5 bases; unmatched bases: 4. Germline CDR1 and CDR2: SGDLS and YYNGEE. This CDR3 spans 14 amino acids. The chain's CDR3 is CASSVAGGLDEQYF. CDR3 in DNA: TGTGCCAGCAGCGTAGCGGGGGGGTTGGACGAGCAGTACTTC.